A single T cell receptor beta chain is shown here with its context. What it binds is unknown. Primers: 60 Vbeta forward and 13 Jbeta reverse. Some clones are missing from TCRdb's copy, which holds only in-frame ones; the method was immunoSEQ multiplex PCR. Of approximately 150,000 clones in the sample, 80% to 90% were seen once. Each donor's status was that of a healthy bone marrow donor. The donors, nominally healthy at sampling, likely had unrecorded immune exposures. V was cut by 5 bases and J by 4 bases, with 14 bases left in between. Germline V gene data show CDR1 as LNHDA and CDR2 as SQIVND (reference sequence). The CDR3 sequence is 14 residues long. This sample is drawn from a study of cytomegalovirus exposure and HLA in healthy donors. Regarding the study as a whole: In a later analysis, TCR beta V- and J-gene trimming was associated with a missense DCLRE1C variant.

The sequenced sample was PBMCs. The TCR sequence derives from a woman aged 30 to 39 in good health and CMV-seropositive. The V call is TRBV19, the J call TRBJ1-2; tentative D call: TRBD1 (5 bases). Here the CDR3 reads CASSPRELGYGYTF. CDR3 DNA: TGTGCCAGTAGTCCCAGGGAACTGGGCTATGGCTACACCTTC.